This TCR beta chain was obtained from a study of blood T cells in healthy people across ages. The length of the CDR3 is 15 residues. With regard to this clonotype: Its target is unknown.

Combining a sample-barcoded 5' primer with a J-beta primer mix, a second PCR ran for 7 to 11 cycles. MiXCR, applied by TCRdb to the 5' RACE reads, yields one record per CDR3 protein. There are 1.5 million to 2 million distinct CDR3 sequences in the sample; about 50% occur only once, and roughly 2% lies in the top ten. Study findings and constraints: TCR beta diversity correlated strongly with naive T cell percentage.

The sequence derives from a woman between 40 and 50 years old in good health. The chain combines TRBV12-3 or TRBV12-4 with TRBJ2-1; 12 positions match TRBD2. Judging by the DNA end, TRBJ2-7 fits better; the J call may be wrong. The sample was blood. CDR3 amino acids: CATTTSGGRYNEQYF. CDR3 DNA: TGTGCCACCACGACTAGCGGGGGCCGTTACAATGAGCAGTACTTC.